The next 18 T cell receptor beta chains were all read from a single sample in a study of blood T cell repertoires in COVID-19. Libraries were prepared by immunoSEQ multiplex PCR; TCRdb keeps only in-frame clonotypes and omits some of them. The sample holds around 360,000 clones, over 75% seen once. The sequenced sample was PBMCs or T cells enriched from blood (not recorded which). The receptors here all came from a middle-aged man in a cohort exposed to, infected with or recovered from COVID-19 (not recorded which).

This chain connects TRBV5-6 to TRBJ1-4, with TRBD1 as a possible D gene (6 bases). CDR1 SGHDT and CDR2 YYEEEE come from the germline V gene. Trimming took 1 base from V and 7 from J, leaving 8 bases between them. The CDR3 consists of 13 residues. Here the CDR3 reads CASSLSDSEKLFF. DNA for the CDR3: TGTGCCAGCAGCTTGTCGGACAGTGAAAAACTGTTTTTT.

V usage is TRBV11-2 and J usage is TRBJ2-1; D ambiguous. This CDR3 has 13 amino acids. Trimming stripped 5 bases from V and 10 bases from J, with 15 bases between. CDR1 SGHAT and CDR2 FQNNGV come from the germline V gene. The CDR3 nucleotides are TGTGCCAGCAGCGCGAAGTCCGTTGAGGAGCAGTTCTTC. Its translation: CASSAKSVEEQFF.

The J gene is TRBJ1-1, the V gene TRBV11-2, with 7 bases fitting TRBD1. The CDR3 is 13 amino acids. V shed 5 bases and J 4 bases; nucleotides not matched to a gene: 4. The germline CDR1 and CDR2 sequences are SGHAT and FQNNGV. CDR3 in DNA: TGTGCCAGCAGCATCAGGGGGAGCACTGAAGCTTTCTTT. Its protein is CASSIRGSTEAFF.

V is TRBV3-1 (or the pseudogene TRBV3-2) and J is TRBJ1-5; D uncertain. The CDR3 runs 15 residues. Trimming left V 1 base short and J 3 bases short, with 10 bases between. The germline V gene has CDR1 LGHDT and CDR2 YNNKEL (reference sequence). CDR3 sequence reads: CASSQGTGLNQPQHF. In DNA, the CDR3 is TGTGCCAGCAGCCAAGGGACTGGGCTCAATCAGCCCCAGCATTTT.

This chain joins TRBV19 and TRBJ1-1; D unclear. The CDR3 consists of 14 residues. V gave up 7 bases and J gave up 5 bases, with 17 bases separating them. Germline CDR1 LNHDA, CDR2 SQIVND (reference sequence). The CDR3, as DNA: TGTGCCAGTAATCCGAAGGGAGGCTATACTGAAGCTTTCTTT. Translating it yields CASNPKGGYTEAFF.

The chain combines TRBV5-1 with TRBJ2-5, with 13 bases that match TRBD2. V lost 4 bases to trimming and J lost 5 bases; unmatched junction nucleotides: 5. The CDR3 is made up of 15 amino acids. The germline gives CDR1 SGHRS, CDR2 YFSETQ. CDR3 protein: CASSTGLAGAETQYF. In DNA, the CDR3 is TGCGCCAGCAGCACCGGACTAGCGGGAGCCGAGACCCAGTACTTC.

The V and J genes are TRBV2 and TRBJ1-5, with 11 bases aligning to TRBD1. The CDR3 totals 15 residues. Losses at the gene ends were 6 bases for V and 4 bases for J; bases not matched to a gene: 5. In germline, CDR1 is SNHLY, CDR2 FYNNEI. CDR3 residues: CASRVGTGGNQPQHF. For the CDR3, the DNA is TGTGCCAGCAGAGTAGGGACAGGGGGGAATCAGCCCCAGCATTTT.

The V gene is TRBV6-5, the J gene TRBJ2-2, with a tentative D call TRBD2 (6 bases). CDR3 size: 14 residues. With 6 bases removed from V and 4 bases from J, the gap between germline ends came to 12 bases. The V gene's germline CDR1 is MNHEY and CDR2 SVGAGI. The DNA of the CDR3 is TGTGCCAGCAGCCGAGAGGGAGGCACCGGGGAGCTGTTTTTT. Amino acid sequence: CASSREGGTGELFF.

The chain has TRBV5-1 and TRBJ2-7; 7 bases align to TRBD2. CDR1 and CDR2 from the germline V gene are SGHRS and YFSETQ. V was clipped by 0 bases and J by 3 bases; unmatched bases: 6. This CDR3 spans 15 amino acids. The CDR3 sequence: CASSLEPSGYYEQYF. CDR3 DNA sequence: TGCGCCAGCAGCTTGGAGCCTAGCGGATACTACGAGCAGTACTTC.

This chain connects TRBV7-9 to TRBJ2-3, with a possible D match to TRBD1 (6 bases). The CDR3 runs 12 residues. V was shortened by 8 bases and J by 2 bases, with 8 bases between the two germline ends. CDR1 is SEHNR and CDR2 is FQNEAQ in the germline V gene (reference sequence). CDR3 in DNA: TGTGCCAGCGGGGACACCACAGATACGCAGTATTTT. This encodes CASGDTTDTQYF.

This clone was counted only a few times. This chain uses TRBV7-2 with TRBJ1-1; TRBD1 agrees at 7 bases. Germline-derived CDR1 and CDR2 are SGHTA and FQGNSA. The length of the CDR3 is 14 residues. V dropped 5 bases and J dropped 4; count of bases not matched to a gene: 7. The CDR3 loop is CASSPQGGGTEAFF. In DNA, the CDR3 is TGTGCCAGCAGCCCGCAAGGGGGCGGCACTGAAGCTTTCTTT.

The chain uses TRBV7-2 and TRBJ2-1; TRBD2 might be the D (5 bases). The CDR3 runs to 16 residues. Germline loops: CDR1 SGHTA, CDR2 FQGNSA. The V gene lost 6 bases and the J gene lost 0 bases, with 15 bases spanning the gap. CDR3 DNA sequence: TGTGCCAGCAGAGGAAGAGCGGAGACCTCCTACAATGAGCAGTTCTTC. Its protein is CASRGRAETSYNEQFF.

The CDR3 region has the DNA TGTGCCAGCAGTGAAGCCCGGAGGTGGAGTAGCGGGAGGTTAGGGGAGACCCAGTACTTC. Residues: CASSEARRWSSGRLGETQYF. The chain has TRBV6-1 and TRBJ2-5, with TRBD2 matching over 10 bases. The germline CDR1 and CDR2 sequences are MNHNS and SASEGT. The length of the CDR3 is 20 residues. J was trimmed by 5 bases and V by 0 bases; bases with no gene match: 18.

The chain recombines TRBV5-4 with TRBJ2-3; the D gene is possibly TRBD1 (7 bases). Per germline, CDR1 SGHNT and CDR2 YYREEE (reference sequence). Trimming took 2 bases from V and 0 from J, leaving 13 bases between them. This CDR3 has 16 amino acids. CDR3 residues: CASSFTAGQSTDTQYF. The DNA for the CDR3 is TGTGCCAGCAGCTTTACCGCGGGACAGAGCACAGATACGCAGTATTTT.

The rearrangement uses TRBV10-3 and TRBJ2-7; weak D call: TRBD1 (6 bases). The CDR3 has 14 amino acids. Per the germline V gene, CDR1 is ENHRY and CDR2 is SYGVKD. V lost 2 bases and J lost 5, with 13 bases in between. The CDR3 region is CAISEALGGNEQYF. For the CDR3, the DNA is TGTGCCATCAGTGAGGCCCTAGGGGGAAACGAGCAGTACTTC.

V and J are TRBV28 and TRBJ1-6, with D perhaps matching TRBD1 (6 bases). This CDR3 comprises 16 residues. V was pared by 7 bases and J by 14 bases, with 27 bases between. Germline-derived CDR1 and CDR2 are MDHEN and SYDVKM. CDR3 sequence: CASTLTHGTLGNSLHF. In nucleotides, the CDR3 is TGTGCCAGCACATTAACCCACGGGACACTTGGGAATTCCCTCCACTTT.

The chain uses TRBV18 and TRBJ1-1, with D possibly being TRBD1 (5 bases). CDR1 and CDR2 from the germline V gene are KGHSH and LQKENI. Deletions cut 6 bases from V and 2 bases from J, with 13 bases between. The CDR3 is 14 residues long. The DNA of the CDR3 is TGTGCCAGCTCGCAGGGACTTGTCAACACTGAAGCTTTCTTT. As protein: CASSQGLVNTEAFF.

The chain carries TRBV5-4 and TRBJ1-2; perhaps TRBD1 as D (5 bases). Germline V CDR1 and CDR2: SGHNT, YYREEE (reference sequence). Trimming pared 4 bases from V and 4 bases from J, leaving 17 bases between. The CDR3 is 15 amino acids. The CDR3 is CASSLEGVQGYGYTF. CDR3 bases: TGTGCCAGCAGCCTGGAAGGGGTTCAGGGCTATGGCTACACCTTC. The complete variable domain, with remaining parts taken from reference TRBV5-4 and TRBJ1-2, reads ETGVTQSPTHLIKTRGQQVTLRCSSQSGHNTVSWYQQALGQGPQFIFQYYREEENGRGNFPPRFSGLQFPNYSSELNVNALELDDSALYLCASSLEGVQGYGYTFGSGTRLTVV.